This TCR beta chain was profiled in a study of memory CD4+ T cells and cytomegalovirus serostatus. Study-level background: Of the healthy Belgian adults, nine or ten were CMV seropositive and 20 to 25 seronegative.

Single viable CD3+CD4+CD8-CD45RO+ cells were sorted as the memory CD4+ T cells. Donors' CMV status reflects serum IgG against pp150, pp28, p38, p52. Original handling: Out-of-frame sequences were removed, leaving 2,204,828 distinct TCRbeta sequences. The data were produced by immunoSEQ multiplex PCR, yet TCRdb's version contains in-frame clones alone and is incomplete. That table furnishes V, J and clone size, whereas the DNA furnished D and trimming. The sample lists some 50,000 clones, roughly 79% occurring once. Germline-derived CDR1 and CDR2 are MNHNS and SASEGT. Trimming took 2 bases from V and 8 from J, leaving 9 bases between them. The CDR3 sequence is 12 residues long.

This clonotype was obtained from an adult in good health and CMV-seronegative. Specimen: memory CD4+ T cells from blood. The rearrangement links TRBV6-1 to TRBJ1-2, with D possibly TRBD1 on 6 matching bases. CDR3 loop: CASSEFDRGYTF. The CDR3 DNA reads as TGTGCCAGCAGTGAATTCGACAGGGGCTACACCTTC.